The 10 T cell receptor beta chains presented below share a single source sample, sequenced in a study of T cell responses to AZD1222 COVID-19 vaccine. Measured with immunoSEQ multiplex PCR; TCRdb has only the in-frame clones, and not every one. The table lists roughly 120,000 clones, roughly 90% of them singletons. This material consisted of peripheral blood, taken on day 0 of AZD1222 vaccination. The receptors stem from an adult in good health.

V usage is TRBV6-5 and J usage is TRBJ2-1; D unclear. With 7 bases removed from V and 8 bases from J, the gap between germline ends came to 12 bases. The germline CDR1 and CDR2 sequences are MNHEY and SVGAGI. The CDR3 is 12 residues long. The CDR3 loop reads CASTVQSYEQFF. The CDR3 DNA is TGTGCCAGCACAGTACAGTCGTATGAGCAGTTCTTC.

V is TRBV5-1 and J is TRBJ1-4; the match to TRBD1 covers 9 bases. The J segment lost 7 bases and the V segment lost 4 bases, leaving 11 bases of the junction unmatched. Germline V lookup: CDR1 SGHRS, CDR2 YFSETQ. CDR3 length: 16 residues. The CDR3 DNA reads TGCGCCAGCAGCCCTCTCCGACAGGGGGGGAGTGAAAAACTGTTTTTT. It translates to CASSPLRQGGSEKLFF.

The V gene is TRBV7-3, the J gene TRBJ1-2; a weak D match, TRBD1 (5 bases). CDR1 is SGHTA, CDR2 FQGTGA, per germline. There are 15 residues in the CDR3. Trimming cost V 4 bases and J 8 bases, with 20 bases left between them. DNA for the CDR3: TGTGCCAGCAGCTCCGAACCCGCAGGGATACGAGGCTACACCTTC. Translated, it gives CASSSEPAGIRGYTF.

The chain is built from TRBV6-5 and TRBJ1-1, with D uncertain. The CDR3 is 15 residues long. CDR1 and CDR2 from the germline V gene are MNHEY and SVGAGI. V gave up 6 bases and J gave up 0 bases, with 14 bases separating them. In nucleotides, the CDR3 is TGTGCCAGCAGCTCCCGGGGAAATCTGAACACTGAAGCTTTCTTT. Its translation is CASSSRGNLNTEAFF.

This clone was recorded at least ten times. The CDR3 coding sequence is TGTGCCAGCAGTTACGCAGTTCAGAGATCCGAGCAGTACTTC. It specifies CASSYAVQRSEQYF. This chain links TRBV6-2 or TRBV6-3 with TRBJ2-7; no clear D. Germline V lookup: CDR1 MNHEY, CDR2 SVGEGT. This CDR3 is built from 14 residues. Trimming removed 2 bases at V and 6 bases at J, with 14 bases between.

This clone was seen just once. V gene TRBV6-5 combines with J gene TRBJ1-1, with 7 bases lining up with TRBD1. This CDR3 is built from 15 residues. The V and J ends lost 6 bases and 0 bases, in that order; junction bases with no gene match: 7. CDR1 is MNHEY and CDR2 is SVGAGI in the germline V gene. The CDR3 sequence: CASRAGTVMNTEAFF. The DNA for the CDR3 is TGTGCCAGCAGAGCCGGGACAGTTATGAACACTGAAGCTTTCTTT.

J is TRBJ1-1 and V is TRBV27; D is ambiguous. This CDR3 contains 13 residues. Trimming took 3 bases from V and 2 from J, leaving 7 bases between them. CDR1 and CDR2 from the germline V gene are MNHEY and SMNVEV (reference sequence). The CDR3 DNA reads as TGTGCCAGCAGTTTTTCTTCAAACACTGAAGCTTTCTTT. It translates to CASSFSSNTEAFF.

This sequence joins TRBV27 and TRBJ2-2; D possibly corresponds to TRBD1 (6 bases). Germline loops: CDR1 MNHEY, CDR2 SMNVEV (reference sequence). V was shortened by 0 bases and J by 4 bases, with 12 bases between the two germline ends. CDR3 size: 16 residues. CDR3 region: CASSLSRGTLTGELFF. CDR3 DNA sequence: TGTGCCAGCAGTTTATCGAGGGGGACCCTCACCGGGGAGCTGTTTTTT.

V usage is TRBV5-1 and J usage is TRBJ1-4; a possible D gene is TRBD1 (5 bases). From germline, CDR1 is SGHRS and CDR2 YFSETQ. The V end lost 5 bases, the J end lost 1 base, and 15 bases lay between the germline ends. The CDR3 covers 16 residues. The DNA for the CDR3 is TGCGCCAGCAGTCAGGGTCTCTGGGGAACTAATGAAAAACTGTTTTTT. Translation: CASSQGLWGTNEKLFF.

With respect to this clone: One end of the junction is discordant with germline, which a read error may explain. The V call is TRBV7-7, the J call TRBJ1-3; D perhaps matches TRBD1 (6 bases). There are 15 residues in the CDR3. The germline CDR1 and CDR2 sequences are SSHAT and FNYEAQ (reference sequence). The CDR3 region has the DNA TGTGCTAGCAGCTCAGGGCAGGGGAACGGAAACACCATATATTTT. Residues: CASSSGQGNGNTIYF.